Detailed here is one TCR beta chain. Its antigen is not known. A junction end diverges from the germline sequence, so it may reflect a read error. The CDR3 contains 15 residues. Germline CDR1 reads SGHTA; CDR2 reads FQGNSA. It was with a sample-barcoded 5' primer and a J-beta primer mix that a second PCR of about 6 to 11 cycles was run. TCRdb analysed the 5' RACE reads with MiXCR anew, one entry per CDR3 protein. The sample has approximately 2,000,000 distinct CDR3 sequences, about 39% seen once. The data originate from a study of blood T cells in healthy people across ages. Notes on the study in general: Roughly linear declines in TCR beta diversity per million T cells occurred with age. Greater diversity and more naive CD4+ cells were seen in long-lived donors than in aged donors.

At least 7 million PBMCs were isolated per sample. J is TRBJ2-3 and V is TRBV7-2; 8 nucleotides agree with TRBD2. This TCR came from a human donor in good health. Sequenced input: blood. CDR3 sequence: CASSLASGLAWAQYF. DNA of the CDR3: TGTGCCAGCAGCCTAGCGTCAGGACTAGCATGGGCGCAGTATTTT.